What follows describes a single T cell receptor beta chain. This CDR3 is also generated by other DNA sequences in the sample. These data originate in a study of control samples from healthy donors and cancer patients. Profiling relied on immunoSEQ multiplex PCR, and the TCRdb table lists in-frame clones only, not all of them. This table has 100,000 or so clones, around 88% appearing once. The CDR3 runs to 16 residues. Germline-derived CDR1 and CDR2 are LNHNV and YYDKDF (reference sequence). Trimming pared 2 bases from V and 0 bases from J, leaving 10 bases between. Sequencing input: blood. The receptor comes from a man aged 25 to 40 in good health. The V call is TRBV15, the J call TRBJ1-4; D might be TRBD1 (6 bases). CDR3 sequence (DNA): TGTGCCACCAGCAGAAAAGGGGGAGCAACTAATGAAAAACTGTTTTTT. This encodes CATSRKGGATNEKLFF.